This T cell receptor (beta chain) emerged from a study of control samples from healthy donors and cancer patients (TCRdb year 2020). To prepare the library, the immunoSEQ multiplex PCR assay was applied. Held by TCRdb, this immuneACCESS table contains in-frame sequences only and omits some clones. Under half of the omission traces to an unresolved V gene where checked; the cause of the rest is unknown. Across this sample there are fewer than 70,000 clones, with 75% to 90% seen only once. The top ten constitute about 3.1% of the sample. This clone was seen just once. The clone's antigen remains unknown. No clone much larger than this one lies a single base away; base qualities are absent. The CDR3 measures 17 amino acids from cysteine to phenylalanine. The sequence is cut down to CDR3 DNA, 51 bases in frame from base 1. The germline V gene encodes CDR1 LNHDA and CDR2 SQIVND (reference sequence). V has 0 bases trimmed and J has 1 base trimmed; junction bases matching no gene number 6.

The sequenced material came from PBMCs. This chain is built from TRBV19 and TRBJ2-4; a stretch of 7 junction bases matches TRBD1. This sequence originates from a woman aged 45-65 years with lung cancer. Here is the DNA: TGTGCCAGTAGTATAGAGACAGGGTTTGGGGCCAAAAACATTCAGTACTTC. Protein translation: CASSIETGFGAKNIQYF.